This TCR beta chain was recorded in a study of OX40 agonist ivuxolimab in advanced cancers. Study results and limitations: There was clonal expansion of CD4+ and CD8+ blood T cells by week 6 at 0.1 to 3.0 mg/kg.

Sampling times: baseline, cycle 4 day 1, cycle 7 day 1. This CDR3 spans 13 amino acids. Germline V lookup: CDR1 SGHDN, CDR2 FVKESK. V was cut by 0 bases and J by 10 bases, with 12 bases left in between. Produced via immunoSEQ multiplex PCR; TCRdb's table is partial and in-frame only. This sample has around 81,000 clones, with around four fifths found just once. A note on this clone: Its antigen is currently unknown.

This material consisted of CD4+ or CD8+ T cells sorted from blood, taken in a trial of the OX40 agonist ivuxolimab. The clonotype was recovered from an adult with an advanced solid tumor such as melanoma, head and neck, liver or kidney cancer. The chain joins TRBV14 to TRBJ1-1; D not certain. The CDR3 reads CASSQDRGSRAFF. CDR3 DNA: TGTGCCAGCAGCCAAGATCGCGGGAGTAGAGCTTTCTTT.